Listed below are T cell receptor beta chains from one sample, sequenced in a study of blood T cell repertoires in COVID-19. The assay was immunoSEQ multiplex PCR, and TCRdb's table has in-frame clones only and misses some. The profile covers fewer than 200,000 clones, with roughly 87% appearing a single time and approximately 8.1% taken by the ten largest. The sequenced sample consisted of peripheral blood. The origin of the receptors is a woman aged 55-70 years with COVID-19, enrolled during active disease. Both conserved end residues are part of each CDR3. The D gene is left open where the match is weak. Size is stated for part of the rows, as once, few or many counts, or as a class when the clone is expanded.

abundance	d_gene	j_gene	v_gene	CDR3nt	CDR3aa
-	TRBD1	TRBJ1-5	TRBV6-6	TGTGCCAGCAGGACACAGGACAGGGGAAGTAATCAGCCCCAGCATTTT	CASRTQDRGSNQPQHF
-	-	TRBJ2-7	TRBV7-2	TGTGCCAGCAGCTCCAACTCCGGTCCCTACGAGCAGTACTTC	CASSSNSGPYEQYF
-	-	TRBJ2-5	TRBV10-3	TGTGCCATCAGTGACTTGCAAGAGACCCAGTACTTC	CAISDLQETQYF
-	TRBD2	TRBJ2-5	TRBV11-2	TGTGCCAGCAGCTTGAGAGCCACTAGCGGGAGAGGGACCCAGTACTTC	CASSLRATSGRGTQYF
once	TRBD2	TRBJ2-2	TRBV9	TGTGCCAGCAGCGCTCTAGCGGGAGGATTGAACACCGGGGAGCTGTTTTTT	CASSALAGGLNTGELFF
-	TRBD2	TRBJ2-1	TRBV7-6	TGTGCCAGCAGCTTCGCTAGCGGGGCCCCTTACAATGAGCAGTTCTTC	CASSFASGAPYNEQFF
once	-	TRBJ1-1	TRBV7-8	TGTGCCAGCAGCGAGGAGTGGGGAGCTACGAACACTGAAGCTTTCTTT	CASSEEWGATNTEAFF
-	TRBD2	TRBJ2-7	TRBV4-3	TGCGCCAGCAGCCAAGATCTAGGGCTAGCGGCCTCCTACGAGCAGTACTTC	CASSQDLGLAASYEQYF
-	TRBD1	TRBJ2-2	TRBV24-1	TGTGCCACCAGTGATGGGACAGGGGCAACCGGGGAGCTGTTTTTT	CATSDGTGATGELFF
-	TRBD2	TRBJ2-1	TRBV29-1	TGCAGCGTTGGTAGCGGGAGGTACAATGAGCAGTTCTTC	CSVGSGRYNEQFF
-	-	TRBJ1-6	TRBV27	TGTGCCAGCAGTTTAATCGGGAGCTCCTATAATTCACCCCTCCACTTT	CASSLIGSSYNSPLHF
many	-	TRBJ1-5	TRBV6-5	TGTGCCAGCAGTTTAGTGGCGGGGATTAGCAATCAGCCCCAGCATTTT	CASSLVAGISNQPQHF
-	TRBD2	TRBJ2-7	TRBV6-2/TRBV6-3	TGTGCCAGCAGTTACGGAGCGGCGGGAGGGCAGTACTTC	CASSYGAAGGQYF
once	TRBD2	TRBJ2-2	TRBV19	TGTGCCAGTGGGCCGGGGAGGGGGAACACCGGGGAGCTGTTTTTT	CASGPGRGNTGELFF
-	TRBD1	TRBJ1-2	TRBV5-1	TGCGCCAGCTCCGGAGGGGACAGGATAAACTATGGCTACACCTTC	CASSGGDRINYGYTF
-	-	TRBJ1-3	TRBV4-1	TGCGCCAGCAGCCAGCATGAAAACAGGTACTCTGGAAACACCATATATTTT	CASSQHENRYSGNTIYF
-	TRBD1	TRBJ1-5	TRBV28	TGTGCCAGCAGATATGCGACAGGGAATAGCAATCAGCCCCAGCATTTT	CASRYATGNSNQPQHF
-	TRBD2	TRBJ2-5	TRBV18	TGTGCCAGCTCAGACGACGGGAGGAAGACCCAGTACTTC	CASSDDGRKTQYF
-	TRBD1	TRBJ1-6	TRBV19	TGTGCCAGTAGAAGGACTCGGGACAGGGGGAATTCACCCCTCCACTTT	CASRRTRDRGNSPLHF
-	-	TRBJ2-3	TRBV25-1	TGTGCCAGCAGTGAAGGTCGGGCGGGGTCCACAGATACGCAGTATTTT	CASSEGRAGSTDTQYF
-	TRBD1	TRBJ1-5	TRBV6-5	TGTGCCAGCAGTAGGGGGGACAGTAGGCAGCCCCAGCATTTT	CASSRGDSRQPQHF
-	-	TRBJ2-7	TRBV25-1	TGTGCCAGCAGTTTCCACTCCTACGAGCAGTACTTC	CASSFHSYEQYF
-	TRBD1	TRBJ2-5	TRBV7-9	TGTGCCAGCAGCTTAGAGCCAGGGGGAAAAGAGACCCAGTACTTC	CASSLEPGGKETQYF
-	-	TRBJ1-4	TRBV2	TGTGCCAGCAGTGAAGTCGGCAGGGGTCCGACTAATGAAAAACTGTTTTTT	CASSEVGRGPTNEKLFF
-	-	TRBJ2-7	TRBV6-6	TGTGCCAGCAGTTACTCGAACAGGGCCCCCGCCGAGCAGTACTTC	CASSYSNRAPAEQYF
-	-	TRBJ1-1	TRBV6-6	TGTGTCGCGGGGGGGGCCGACACTGAAGCTTTCTTT	CVAGGADTEAFF
-	-	TRBJ2-5	TRBV27	TGTGCCAGCAGCGTACAAAGGGGTCCGCAAGAGACCCAGTACTTC	CASSVQRGPQETQYF
-	TRBD1	TRBJ1-5	TRBV4-1	TGCGCCAGCAGCGCCCGTTACGACAGGGATTATAGCAATCAGCCCCAGCATTTT	CASSARYDRDYSNQPQHF
-	TRBD1	TRBJ2-7	TRBV7-2	TGTGCCAGCAGCTTAGAGGGACAGGGGTTCTACGAGCAGTACTTC	CASSLEGQGFYEQYF
-	TRBD1	TRBJ1-5	TRBV27	TGTGCCAGCAGTCCTACACAGGGGGGTCAGCCCCAGCATTTT	CASSPTQGGQPQHF
-	-	TRBJ2-5	TRBV25-1	TGTGCCAGCACCGGGGTTCCCCGACAAGAGACCCAGTACTTC	CASTGVPRQETQYF
-	TRBD1	TRBJ1-2	TRBV3-1/TRBV3-2	TGTGCCAGCAGCCAAGGGGGTACAGGGGCCTTC	CASSQGGTGAF
-	TRBD1	TRBJ1-4	TRBV7-9	TGTGCCAGCAGCTTAGTGGACAGGGGACGTGAAAAACTGTTTTTT	CASSLVDRGREKLFF
-	TRBD1	TRBJ1-6	TRBV5-1	TGCGCCAGCAGGATTCGGGACAGCCTTTATTCACCCCTCCACTTT	CASRIRDSLYSPLHF
once	TRBD1	TRBJ1-2	TRBV28	TGTGCCAGCAGTTCACAGGGGGCGCTTGGCTACACCTTC	CASSSQGALGYTF
once	TRBD1	TRBJ1-4	TRBV7-3	TGTGCCAGCAGCCCTTGGACAGGGGCGGATGAAAAACTGTTTTTT	CASSPWTGADEKLFF
few	TRBD2	TRBJ2-1	TRBV4-1	TGCGCCAGCAGCCTTTCGGGACTAGCGGGAGTAAGGCCCTACAATGAGCAGTTCTTC	CASSLSGLAGVRPYNEQFF
-	TRBD1	TRBJ2-1	TRBV5-4	TGTGCCAGCAGCTCCCCCCCAGGGGGCGAGCAGTTCTTC	CASSSPPGGEQFF
-	-	TRBJ1-3	TRBV5-3	TGTGCCAGAAGCAGAGTAGGAAACACCATATATTTT	CARSRVGNTIYF
-	-	TRBJ2-3	TRBV19	TGTGCCAGTCGCTCTACAGGGAGGGGGGATACGCAGTATTTT	CASRSTGRGDTQYF
-	-	TRBJ1-1	TRBV5-1	TGCGCCAGCAGCTCCCAGGGGAACACTGAAGCTTTCTTT	CASSSQGNTEAFF
few	-	TRBJ1-6	TRBV19	TGTGCCAGTAGTCAAGGACTACAACGGTCACCCCTCCACTTT	CASSQGLQRSPLHF
-	-	TRBJ1-1	TRBV27	TGTGCCAGCAGTTTATACTCTAGCAAGGACACTGAAGCTTTCTTT	CASSLYSSKDTEAFF
-	TRBD2	TRBJ2-7	TRBV6-2/TRBV6-3	TGTGCCAGCAGTTGGGCTAGCGGGAGTAACGAGCAGTACTTC	CASSWASGSNEQYF
-	-	TRBJ1-5	TRBV28	TGTGCCAGCAGTTCTATGACAGGTAGCAATCAGCCCCAGCATTTT	CASSSMTGSNQPQHF
-	TRBD1	TRBJ1-5	TRBV10-2	TGCGCCAGCAGTGAGGACAGGGACCAGCCCCAGCATTTT	CASSEDRDQPQHF
-	-	TRBJ1-2	TRBV28	TGTGCCAGCAGTTTGCCGGGAGTGGAGGGCGTGAACTATGGCTACACCTTC	CASSLPGVEGVNYGYTF
-	TRBD1	TRBJ1-5	TRBV6-6	TGTGCCAGCAGCGAATTCTCAGGGGGCCAGCCCCAGCATTTT	CASSEFSGGQPQHF
-	-	TRBJ1-1	TRBV9	TGTGCCAGCAGCGTAGACGGTTCCTTACTTAACACTGAAGCTTTCTTT	CASSVDGSLLNTEAFF
-	-	TRBJ2-2	TRBV2	TGTGCCAGCAGGCAAAGGGGAGGAACCGGGGAGCTGTTTTTT	CASRQRGGTGELFF
-	TRBD2	TRBJ2-1	TRBV5-1	TGCGCCAGCAGCTTGCAGGGACTAGCGGGGGGCCCCAATGAGCAGTTCTTC	CASSLQGLAGGPNEQFF